The present T cell receptor (beta chain) was sequenced within a study of neurological immune-mediated disorders. Stored at -80 C, 2 million PBMCs were the source of the unsorted libraries. This clonotype was counted at least ten times. Its antigen is undetermined. Synthesis of cDNA was performed by 5'RACE using 10-nucleotide random UMIs. Over 170 million TCR-beta sequences from 15-18 subjects came out of each sequencing run. A single record per CDR3 protein comes from TCRdb applying MiXCR to the 5' RACE reads. The profile shows 30,000 or so distinct CDR3 sequences, approximately 4.5% of them singletons. Trimming cost V 3 bases and J 4 bases, with 9 bases left between them. CDR3 length: 14 residues. Germline V gene sequence: CDR1 SEHNR, CDR2 FQNEAQ (reference sequence). General study findings and limits: HTLV-1-associated myelopathy displayed the greatest TCR clonal expansion, and multiple sclerosis exhibited the smallest, lower than that of healthy controls.

The sequenced sample consisted of PBMCs. The V call is TRBV7-9, the J call TRBJ1-4; no reliable D call. This TCR came from a man in his late teens or twenties in good health. Written as DNA, the CDR3 is TGTGCCAGCAGCTTTTGGCAGGATAATGAAAAACTGTTTTTT. Its translation is CASSFWQDNEKLFF.